The clone carrying this T cell receptor (beta chain) was detected ten times or more. Described time point: newly diagnosed GD, antithyroid drugs for less than 3 months. Extracted PBMC RNA gave rise to the TCR library. From germline, CDR1 is DFQATT and CDR2 SNEGSKA (reference sequence). CDR3 size: 12 residues. The ends were cut back, 7 bases at V and 4 bases at J, with 13 bases in the middle. The data were obtained in a study of regulatory T cells in long-lasting Graves disease. At the level of the study: Antithyroid drugs had been given to newly diagnosed Graves' patients for under 3 months.

Arm-PCR of CDR3 regions and iRepertoire HTBI primers were the basis on which TCR beta libraries were built. TCRdb re-derived calls from the multiplex PCR reads in MiXCR, one entry per CDR3 protein. Of approximately 440,000 distinct CDR3 sequences listed, around 15% are singletons. These data were also filed under a second study, of T cells in Graves' hyperthyroidism and ophthalmopathy. That publication notes: Most clonotypes expanded in the thyroid (above 0.001) were also present in blood.

The specimen comprised peripheral blood mononuclear cells (PBMCs), sampled at new diagnosis, from a patient treated with antithyroid drugs. The V and J genes are TRBV20-1 and TRBJ2-5; the D call may be TRBD1 or TRBD2 (7 bases each). This TCR came from a man aged 40-50 years with Graves disease. In nucleotides, the CDR3 is TGCAGTGAGGGCAGGGGGGGAGAGACCCAGTACTTC. Its protein product is CSEGRGGETQYF.